Below, 29 T cell receptor beta chains from the same sample are listed, as sequenced in a study of shared clonotypes between healthy human individuals. Profiled with immunoSEQ multiplex PCR; TCRdb holds only in-frame clones, not every one. Among 2 million to 2.5 million clones listed, more than 90% were seen once. The sample comprised naive CD4+ T cells sorted from blood. Subset denoted: CD45RA+ positively selected. These receptors originate from a man younger than 30 in good health.

The rearrangement uses TRBV18 and TRBJ1-1; D ambiguous. V lost 4 bases and J lost 0, with 15 bases in between. The CDR3 contains 16 residues. Looked up from germline, CDR1 is KGHSH and CDR2 is LQKENI. CDR3 sequence reads: CASSRAGRSLNTEAFF. Written as DNA, the CDR3 is TGTGCCAGCTCACGGGCGGGCAGATCTTTGAACACTGAAGCTTTCTTT.

With regard to this clone: Additional DNA sequences in this sample encode the identical CDR3. The V gene is TRBV18, the J gene TRBJ1-2, with 10 bases identical to TRBD1. Looked up from germline, CDR1 is KGHSH and CDR2 is LQKENI. J lost 2 bases, V lost 3 bases, and 6 bases had no gene match. CDR3 size: 16 residues. The CDR3 coding sequence is TGTGCCAGCTCACCTCCCGGGACAGGGGTCAACTATGGCTACACCTTC. Protein: CASSPPGTGVNYGYTF.

This clone came up once. The CDR3 sequence is CASRAEGGYTF. CDR3 nucleotides: TGTGCCAGCAGAGCTGAGGGGGGCTACACCTTC. The chain couples TRBV5-6 to TRBJ1-2, with D perhaps matching TRBD1 (5 bases). Trimming left V 5 bases short and J 8 bases short, with 10 bases between. The CDR3 has 11 amino acids. Germline CDR1 SGHDT, CDR2 YYEEEE.

The V gene is TRBV7-6, the J gene TRBJ2-1; the D gene is possibly TRBD2 (6 bases). CDR3 size: 17 residues. CDR1 SGHVS and CDR2 FNYEAQ come from the germline V gene. The ends were cut back, 2 bases at V and 7 bases at J, with 21 bases in the middle. CDR3 DNA: TGTGCCAGCAGCTTATTGGGCGGGGACCACCCGAGGAATGAGCAGTTCTTC. Protein product: CASSLLGGDHPRNEQFF.

The chain links TRBV7-8 to TRBJ2-1; 10 bases agree with TRBD2. V shed 6 bases, J shed 5 bases, and the junction held 7 bases outside the gene matches. This CDR3 region has 15 residues. The germline gives CDR1 SGHVS, CDR2 FQNEAQ. DNA for the CDR3: TGTGCCAGCAGTCTAGCGGGAGCACTTCACAATGAGCAGTTCTTC. It translates to CASSLAGALHNEQFF.

The CDR3 spells CAGGGTTNTGELFF. CDR3 DNA sequence: TGTGCCGGGGGAGGGACTACGAACACCGGGGAGCTGTTTTTT. The J gene is TRBJ2-2, the V gene TRBV30; 7 nucleotides align to TRBD2. The V and J ends lost 8 bases and 0 bases, in that order; junction bases with no gene match: 6. Looked up from germline, CDR1 is GTSNPN and CDR2 is SVGIG (reference sequence). The CDR3 contains 14 residues.

The chain carries TRBV2 and TRBJ2-7; 10 bases align to TRBD1. V dropped 8 bases and J dropped 1; count of bases not matched to a gene: 5. This CDR3 is 14 amino acids long. Per germline, CDR1 SNHLY and CDR2 FYNNEI. The CDR3 coding sequence is TGTGCCAGCGAGGCGGGACAGGGGTCCTACGAGCAGTACTTC. This codes for CASEAGQGSYEQYF.

The rearrangement joins TRBV6-1 to TRBJ2-5, with a weak D call TRBD1 (5 bases). Germline CDR1 MNHNS, CDR2 SASEGT. The CDR3 has 12 amino acids. Trimming removed 7 bases at V and 5 bases at J, with 11 bases between. Here the CDR3 DNA reads TGTGCCAGCAAAGCAGGGTGGGAGACCCAGTACTTC. Its protein product is CASKAGWETQYF.

Comment on this clone: Other DNA sequences of this sample code for an identical CDR3. The rearrangement joins TRBV5-1 to TRBJ2-7; TRBD1 aligns across 9 bases. CDR1 and CDR2 (germline): SGHRS, YFSETQ. The CDR3 has 15 amino acids. With 4 bases clipped from V and 0 bases from J, the junction kept 5 bases outside the gene matches. Here the CDR3 DNA reads TGCGCCAGCAGCCTAGCGACAGGGGGCTCCTACGAGCAGTACTTC. Amino acids: CASSLATGGSYEQYF.

The chain uses TRBV2 and TRBJ2-7; D gene uncertain. CDR1 SNHLY and CDR2 FYNNEI come from the germline V gene. CDR3 length equals 14 residues. The V gene lost 3 bases and the J gene lost 3 bases, with 12 bases spanning the gap. Written as DNA, the CDR3 is TGTGCCAGCAGTGATTTATGGCTTCTCTACGAGCAGTACTTC. Translating gives CASSDLWLLYEQYF.

This chain connects TRBV7-2 to TRBJ1-4; D might be TRBD1 (5 bases). Germline values: CDR1 SGHTA, CDR2 FQGNSA. V dropped 5 bases and J dropped 7 bases, with 14 bases sitting between them. CDR3 size: 14 residues. This CDR3 reads CASSLTRDSEKLFF. The DNA for the CDR3 is TGTGCCAGCAGCCTAACTCGGGACTCTGAAAAACTGTTTTTT.

The chain joins TRBV2 to TRBJ2-1, with no clear D. V lost 7 bases and J lost 2, with 15 bases in between. Germline CDR1 and CDR2: SNHLY and FYNNEI. There are 15 residues in the CDR3. As DNA, the CDR3 is TGTGCCAGCAATCCCCAGAAATCGGCCTACAATGAGCAGTTCTTC. The encoded protein is CASNPQKSAYNEQFF.

The J gene is TRBJ1-2, the V gene TRBV30; maybe TRBD1 (5 bases). V was pared by 2 bases and J by 5 bases, with 12 bases between. There are 13 residues in the CDR3. Germline V CDR1 and CDR2: GTSNPN, SVGIG (reference sequence). CDR3 sequence (DNA): TGTGCCTGGAGTCGGGGGTCTGAATATGGCTACACCTTC. This gives the protein CAWSRGSEYGYTF.

V is TRBV5-6 and J is TRBJ1-5, with 7 bases aligning to TRBD1. The CDR3 length is 17 residues. CDR1 is SGHDT and CDR2 is YYEEEE in the germline V gene. V dropped 1 base and J dropped 3; count of bases not matched to a gene: 10. CDR3 region: CASSLRGTALLNQPQHF. CDR3 coding DNA: TGTGCCAGCAGCTTGAGAGGGACAGCACTACTCAATCAGCCCCAGCATTTT.

J is TRBJ2-3 and V is TRBV5-1; 8 nucleotides line up with TRBD2. The germline gives CDR1 SGHRS, CDR2 YFSETQ. This CDR3 is built from 14 residues. Germline trimming cut 2 bases from V and 2 bases from J; bases unmatched to any gene: 1. CDR3 amino acids: CASSLLAATDTQYF. The DNA of the CDR3 is TGCGCCAGCAGCTTACTAGCGGCCACAGATACGCAGTATTTT.

This sequence joins TRBV6-6 and TRBJ1-6, with 8 bases identical to TRBD1. The CDR3 sequence is 16 residues long. With 0 bases clipped from V and 7 bases from J, the junction kept 5 bases outside the gene matches. CDR1 is MNHNY, CDR2 SVGAGI, per germline (reference sequence). The CDR3 bases are TGTGCCAGCAGTTACTCGATCCGGACAGGGAATTCACCCCTCCACTTT. Protein: CASSYSIRTGNSPLHF.

This chain joins TRBV9 and TRBJ2-2, with 12 bases that match TRBD1. CDR1 and CDR2 (germline): SGDLS, YYNGEE. This CDR3 comprises 17 residues. The V segment lost 10 bases and the J segment 3 bases; nucleotides outside the gene matches: 13. CDR3 protein: CAGTGGLTKGDTGELFF. For the CDR3, the DNA is TGTGCCGGGACAGGGGGCTTAACGAAAGGAGACACCGGGGAGCTGTTTTTT.

CDR3 DNA sequence: TGCGCCAGCAGCTTGGTAAGGACAGCTAGCAATGAGCAGTTCTTC. Amino acid sequence: CASSLVRTASNEQFF. The rearrangement links TRBV5-1 to TRBJ2-1; tentative D call: TRBD1 (6 bases). This CDR3 contains 15 residues. Germline V gives CDR1 SGHRS, CDR2 YFSETQ. Trimming cost V 0 bases and J 6 bases, with 13 bases left between them. The variable domain in full, with the rest retrieved from reference TRBV5-1 and TRBJ2-1, is KAGVTQTPRYLIKTRGQQVTLSCSPISGHRSVSWYQQTPGQGLQFLFEYFSETQRNKGNFPGRFSGRQFSNSRSEMNVSTLELGDSALYLCASSLVRTASNEQFFGPGTRLTVL.

This clone has a single count. Other DNA sequences from this sample encode an identical CDR3 as well. The chain has TRBV5-1 and TRBJ1-1; D unresolved. There are 13 residues in the CDR3. Trimming pared 0 bases from V and 2 bases from J, leaving 5 bases between. Germline CDR1 and CDR2: SGHRS and YFSETQ. The CDR3 sequence: CASSLEYNTEAFF. In DNA, the CDR3 is TGCGCCAGCAGCTTGGAATACAACACTGAAGCTTTCTTT.

The gene calls are TRBV7-9 and TRBJ2-1, with D hard to call. The CDR3 runs to 15 residues. V lost 1 base, J lost 4 bases, and 11 bases lay in between. Per germline, CDR1 SEHNR and CDR2 FQNEAQ (reference sequence). The CDR3 sequence is CASSLGQLIYNEQFF. The CDR3 DNA reads as TGTGCCAGCAGCTTAGGTCAGCTAATATACAATGAGCAGTTCTTC.

The J gene is TRBJ1-5, the V gene TRBV7-8, with 7 bases aligning to TRBD1. The V gene end was trimmed by 1 base and the J gene end by 4 bases; junction bases not matched to a gene: 10. The CDR3 consists of 17 residues. CDR1 and CDR2 (germline): SGHVS, FQNEAQ. CDR3 sequence (DNA): TGTGCCAGCAGCTTAGATTTTGGGGACAGACAGAATCAGCCCCAGCATTTT. This sequence encodes CASSLDFGDRQNQPQHF.

As concerns this clone: A junction boundary mismatches the germline segment, possibly from a read error. This rearrangement joins TRBV7-7 to TRBJ2-5, with a tentative D call TRBD2 (5 bases). This CDR3 spans 14 amino acids. Germline V gives CDR1 SSHAT, CDR2 FNYEAQ (reference sequence). The CDR3, as DNA: TGTGCTAGCAGCCCTGGACTGACCCAAGAGACCCAGTACTTC. Residues: CASSPGLTQETQYF.

The chain uses TRBV15 and TRBJ1-2, with D possibly being TRBD1 (6 bases). Trimming removed 6 bases at V and 2 bases at J, with 19 bases between. Germline CDR1 reads LNHNV; CDR2 reads YYDKDF (reference sequence). The CDR3 spans 16 residues. The CDR3 region has the DNA TGTGCCACCAGGAACCTCGGACAGCCAGTAAACTATGGCTACACCTTC. It specifies CATRNLGQPVNYGYTF.

The chain combines TRBV5-1 with TRBJ2-3, with D tentatively TRBD2 (7 bases). Germline lookup yields CDR1 SGHRS and CDR2 YFSETQ. Trimming removed 1 base from V and 5 bases from J, with 14 bases in between. The CDR3 spans 15 residues. In DNA, the CDR3 is TGCGCCAGCAGCTTGCCCGGGGGGCCGGGAGATACGCAGTATTTT. Encoded protein: CASSLPGGPGDTQYF.

V is TRBV27 and J is TRBJ2-7, with D uncertain. V was clipped by 5 bases and J by 2 bases, with 13 bases between them. This CDR3 has 14 residues. Germline values: CDR1 MNHEY, CDR2 SMNVEV (reference sequence). The chain's CDR3 is CASSPITKAYEQYF. The CDR3 region has the DNA TGTGCCAGCAGTCCAATAACGAAAGCCTACGAGCAGTACTTC.

Comments on this clone: Other DNA sequences in this specimen translate into the identical CDR3. The rearrangement joins TRBV6-6 to TRBJ1-5; D remains unclear. The V gene lost 2 bases and the J gene lost 4 bases, with 6 bases spanning the gap. This CDR3 contains 13 residues. The V gene's germline CDR1 is MNHNY and CDR2 SVGAGI (reference sequence). The CDR3 loop reads CASSYGQNQPQHF. The CDR3 DNA follows: TGTGCCAGCAGTTACGGGCAGAATCAGCCCCAGCATTTT.

Turning to this clone: The sample holds other DNA sequences that translate to the same CDR3. The chain joins TRBV18 to TRBJ1-5, with D perhaps TRBD1 (6 bases). The germline CDR1 and CDR2 sequences are KGHSH and LQKENI. Trimming shortened V by 2 bases and J by 6 bases, and 8 bases separated the two germline ends. The CDR3 runs to 13 residues. CDR3 coding DNA: TGTGCCAGCTCACCAGGAGGGGGTCAGCCCCAGCATTTT. Protein sequence: CASSPGGGQPQHF. The entire variable domain, with the rest obtained from reference TRBV18 and TRBJ1-5, is as follows: NAGVMQNPRHLVRRRGQEARLRCSPMKGHSHVYWYRQLPEEGLKFMVYLQKENIIDESGMPKERFSAEFPKEGPSILRIQQVVRGDSAAYFCASSPGGGQPQHFGDGTRLSIL.

This chain links TRBV7-4 with TRBJ1-1; no reliable D call. Between the trimmed V and J ends, which lost 1 base and 5 bases, there was a span of 2 bases. This CDR3 contains 11 residues. Germline V lookup: CDR1 SGHVT, CDR2 SQSDAQ. CDR3 coding DNA: TGTGCCAGCAGCTTAGTAACTGAAGCTTTCTTT. It encodes CASSLVTEAFF.

The chain is built from TRBV21-1 and TRBJ2-1; the table's D call, TRBD2, was not checked against the DNA. TRBV21-1 is given as a pseudogene. CDR3 length: 17 residues. CDR3 sequence: CASNQTSGRAIQNEQFF. CDR3 in DNA: TGTGCCAGCAACCAGACTAGCGGGAGGGCAATTCAAAATGAGCAGTTCTTC.